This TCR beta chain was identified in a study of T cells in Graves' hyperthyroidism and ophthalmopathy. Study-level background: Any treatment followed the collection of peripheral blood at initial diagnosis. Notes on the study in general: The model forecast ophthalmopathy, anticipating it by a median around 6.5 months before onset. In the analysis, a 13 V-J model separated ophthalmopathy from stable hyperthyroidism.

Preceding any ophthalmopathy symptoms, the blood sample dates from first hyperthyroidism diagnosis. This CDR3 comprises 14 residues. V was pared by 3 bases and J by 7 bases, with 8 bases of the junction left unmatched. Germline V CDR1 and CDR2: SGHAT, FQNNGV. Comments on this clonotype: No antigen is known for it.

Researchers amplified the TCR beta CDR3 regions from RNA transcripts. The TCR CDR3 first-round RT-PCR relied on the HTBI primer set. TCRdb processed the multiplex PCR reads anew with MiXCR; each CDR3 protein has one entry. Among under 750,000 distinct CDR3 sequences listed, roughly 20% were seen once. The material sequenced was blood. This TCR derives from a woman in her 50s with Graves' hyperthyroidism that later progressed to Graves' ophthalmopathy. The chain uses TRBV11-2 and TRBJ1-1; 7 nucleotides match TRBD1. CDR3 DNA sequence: TGTGCCAGCAGCTTCTTACAGGGGAAAGGTGAAGCTTTCTTT. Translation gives CASSFLQGKGEAFF.